This TCR beta chain was observed in a study of cytomegalovirus exposure and HLA in healthy donors. The PCR ran on 60 Vbeta and 13 Jbeta primers. Measured with immunoSEQ multiplex PCR; TCRdb has only the in-frame clones, and not every one. The listing contains about 75,000 clones. V gave up 2 bases and J gave up 3 bases; unmatched junction bases: 7. Germline lookup yields CDR1 SGHTA and CDR2 FQGNSA. This CDR3 contains 17 residues. The sample taken for sequencing was PBMCs. This sequence was found in a man aged 40-49 years in good health and CMV-seronegative. The chain has TRBV7-2 and TRBJ1-5, with 10 bases aligning to TRBD1. In nucleotides, the CDR3 is TGTGCCAGCAGCTTAAGGACAGGGGGAAGAATCAATCAGCCCCAGCATTTT. Translating gives CASSLRTGGRINQPQHF.